Listed here are 9 T cell receptor beta chains from one sample, sequenced in a study of OX40 agonist ivuxolimab in advanced cancers. Clones were read by immunoSEQ multiplex PCR, and TCRdb kept only the in-frame ones, dropping some. Altogether approximately 79,000 clones are present, about 88% being singletons, with the ten largest covering 0.85% to 1%. The sequencing used CD4+ or CD8+ T cells sorted from blood, collected in a trial of the OX40 agonist ivuxolimab. The receptor set was obtained from an adult with an advanced solid tumor such as melanoma, head and neck, liver or kidney cancer.

This clone came up once. The rearrangement links TRBV29-1 to TRBJ2-7, with 11 bases lining up with TRBD2. The CDR3 has 15 residues. Per the germline V gene, CDR1 is SQVTM and CDR2 is ANQGSEA. V was pared by 4 bases and J by 7 bases, with 12 bases of the junction left unmatched. In DNA, the CDR3 is TGCAGCGTTGCGGCCAGGCTAGCGGGAGGTGGGGAGCAGTACTTC. Translated: CSVAARLAGGGEQYF.

The chain combines TRBV18 with TRBJ1-1; tentative D call: TRBD1 (6 bases). The CDR3 loop spans 13 amino acids. The V end was cut by 6 bases, the J end by 3 bases, with 11 bases between. Per germline, CDR1 KGHSH and CDR2 LQKENI. CDR3 nucleotides: TGTGCCAGCTCCCCCGGGGGCCACACTGAAGCTTTCTTT. It encodes CASSPGGHTEAFF.

This rearrangement joins TRBV27 to TRBJ1-2; 7 bases fit TRBD1. The germline gives CDR1 MNHEY, CDR2 SMNVEV (reference sequence). The length of the CDR3 is 14 residues. After removal of 5 bases from V and 8 bases from J, the junction contained 11 bases not matched to a gene. CDR3 nucleotides: TGTGCCAGCAGTCCACAGGGACAGCCTTGGGGCTACACCTTC. It is translated as CASSPQGQPWGYTF.

The chain has TRBV7-3 and TRBJ2-1; D call uncertain. The CDR3 is 14 residues long. CDR1 is SGHTA and CDR2 is FQGTGA in the germline V gene. V lost 5 bases and J 5 bases, leaving 13 bases between the germline ends. CDR3: CASSLGNQNNEQFF. In DNA, the CDR3 is TGTGCCAGCAGCCTCGGTAACCAGAACAATGAGCAGTTCTTC. Looking up the rest from reference TRBV7-3 and TRBJ2-1 gives the full variable domain: GAGVSQTPSNKVTEKGKYVELRCDPISGHTALYWYRQSLGQGPEFLIYFQGTGAADDSGLPNDRFFAVRPEGSVSTLKIQRTERGDSAVYLCASSLGNQNNEQFFGPGTRLTVL.

The genes are TRBV6-5 and TRBJ1-2; D not resolved. Trimming took off 8 bases at V and 7 bases at J, with 17 bases between the two ends. In germline, CDR1 is MNHEY, CDR2 SVGAGI. The CDR3 has 13 residues. The CDR3: CASRAVQFSGYTF. The CDR3 nucleotides read TGTGCCAGCCGGGCCGTTCAGTTTTCTGGCTACACCTTC.

For the CDR3, the DNA is TGTGCCAGCAGCAGAGCGGGACAGGGTTCCTATAATTCACCCCTCCACTTT. This gives the protein CASSRAGQGSYNSPLHF. The genes are TRBV7-2 and TRBJ1-6; 9 nucleotides line up with TRBD1. Germline V CDR1 and CDR2: SGHTA, FQGNSA. This CDR3 spans 17 amino acids. J gave up 1 base and V 5 bases, and 6 bases lay outside the gene matches.

The chain links TRBV11-3 to TRBJ2-2; the D gene is possibly TRBD2 (7 bases). This CDR3 has 16 residues. In germline, CDR1 is SGHNT, CDR2 YENEEA. Trimming left V 5 bases short and J 1 base short, with 14 bases between. As DNA, the CDR3 is TGTGCCAGCAGCCCGGGGGGCAGGAGGAACACCGGGGAGCTGTTTTTT. The encoded protein is CASSPGGRRNTGELFF.

V usage is TRBV2 and J usage is TRBJ1-6; TRBD1 might be the D (6 bases). There are 13 residues in the CDR3. Germline V CDR1 and CDR2: SNHLY, FYNNEI. V gave up 5 bases and J gave up 10 bases, with 12 bases separating them. In DNA, the CDR3 is TGTGCCAGCAGTACGGACAGCCGGTCACCCCTCCACTTT. It yields the protein CASSTDSRSPLHF.

The rearrangement links TRBV16 to TRBJ1-5; 9 bases line up with TRBD1. Germline trimming cut 4 bases from V and 4 bases from J; bases unmatched to any gene: 5. The germline V gene encodes CDR1 KGHSY and CDR2 FQNENV. CDR3 size: 15 residues. The CDR3 DNA sequence: TGTGCCAGCAGCCCGGGACAGGGTGGTAATCAGCCCCAGCATTTT. It encodes CASSPGQGGNQPQHF.